The clone carrying this T cell receptor (beta chain) was seen a few times. Antigen specificity is unknown. CD4+ T cells specific for antigen were expanded with viral peptide pools by the ViraFEST assay before sequencing. It was after more than nine days of culture that CD4+ T cells were isolated. From March to December 2020, the person had a SARS-CoV-2 infection that was confirmed by PCR. Cultures had half their medium replaced with IL-2 medium on days 3 and 7. The data were taken from a study of vaccination effects on CD4 cells after COVID-19. Clones were read by immunoSEQ multiplex PCR, and TCRdb kept only the in-frame ones, dropping some. The table includes some 40,000 clones, over 60% detected once. General study results and limits: New vaccine-induced clones made up most post-vaccine spike-reactive clones in convalescents.

The sequence came from a human donor who had a prior SARS-CoV-2 infection. The specimen was CD4+ T cells from PBMCs cultured with HCoV-NL63 spike peptides, collected before COVID-19 vaccination.

The CDR3 DNA reads as TGTGCCAGTAGTACCGACAGGTTCGGGGTTCAGCCCCAGCATTTT. It yields the protein CASSTDRFGVQPQHF. The chain employs TRBV19 and TRBJ1-5, with a weak D call TRBD1 (6 bases). The V end was cut by 4 bases, the J end by 6 bases, with 16 bases between. This CDR3 has 15 residues. Germline assignment: CDR1 LNHDA and CDR2 SQIVND (reference sequence).